This paragraph covers one T cell receptor beta chain sequence. Its antigen is unknown. This entry comes from a study of graft-versus-host responses after intestinal transplantation. The overall study: All of the recipients had induction that used anti-thymocyte globulin, then tacrolimus and steroids for around 3 years. Findings and caveats of the study: GvH clones occurred in recipient marrow; some first appeared in ileum or blood. Allografts of patients with graft-donor T cell macrochimerism showed high graft-versus-host to host-versus-graft clone ratios.

Clones were read by immunoSEQ multiplex PCR, and TCRdb kept only the in-frame ones, dropping some. The sample lists more than 80,000 clones, 75% to 90% seen once, with about a sixth in the top ten. Germline V gene sequence: CDR1 SGHDN, CDR2 FVKESK. CDR3 size: 18 residues. Trimming pared 0 bases from V and 1 base from J, leaving 16 bases between. The source material was unstimulated CD8+ T cells sorted from spleen or lymph node cells, sampled before intestinal transplant. The chain combines TRBV14 with TRBJ2-4; D may match TRBD1 or TRBD2 (5 bases each). This TCR was sampled from a human donor who received an intestinal transplant. The CDR3 DNA reads as TGTGCCAGCAGCCAAGAGCCTCGGGGCTGGTCGGCCAAAAACATTCAGTACTTC. Encoded protein: CASSQEPRGWSAKNIQYF. Full variable domain (remainder filled in from reference TRBV14 and TRBJ2-4): EAGVTQFPSHSVIEKGQTVTLRCDPISGHDNLYWYRRVMGKEIKFLLHFVKESKQDESGMPNNRFLAERTGGTYSTLKVQPAELEDSGVYFCASSQEPRGWSAKNIQYFGAGTRLSVL.